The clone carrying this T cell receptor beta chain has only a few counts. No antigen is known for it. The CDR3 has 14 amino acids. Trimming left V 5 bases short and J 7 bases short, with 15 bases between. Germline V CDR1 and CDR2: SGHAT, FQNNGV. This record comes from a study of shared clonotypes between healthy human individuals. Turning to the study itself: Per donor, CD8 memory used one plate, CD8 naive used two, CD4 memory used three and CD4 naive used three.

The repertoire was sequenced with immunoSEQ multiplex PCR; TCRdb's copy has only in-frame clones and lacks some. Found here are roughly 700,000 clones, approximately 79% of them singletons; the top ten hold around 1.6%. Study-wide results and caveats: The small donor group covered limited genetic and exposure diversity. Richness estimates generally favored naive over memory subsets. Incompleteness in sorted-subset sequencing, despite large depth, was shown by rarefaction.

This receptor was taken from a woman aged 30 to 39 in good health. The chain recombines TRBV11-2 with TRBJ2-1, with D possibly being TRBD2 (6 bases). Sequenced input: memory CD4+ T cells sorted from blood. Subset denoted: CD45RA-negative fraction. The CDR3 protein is CASSPGGPQNEQFF. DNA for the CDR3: TGTGCCAGCAGCCCCGGGGGTCCGCAGAATGAGCAGTTCTTC.